This T cell receptor (beta chain) comes out of a study of blood T cell repertoires in COVID-19. Germline V gene sequence: CDR1 SGHKS, CDR2 YYEKEE (reference sequence). The CDR3 sequence is 14 residues long. Trimming took off 6 bases at V and 7 bases at J, with 16 bases between the two ends. Generated by immunoSEQ multiplex PCR, the TCRdb table keeps only in-frame clones and is missing some. The data show 100,000 to 150,000 clones, with approximately 86% seen just once and roughly 2.3% held by the top ten. This clonotype was obtained from a woman aged 50 to 60 who had recovered from COVID-19. This chain links TRBV5-5 with TRBJ1-4, with D unclear. The material sequenced was PBMCs or T cells enriched from blood (not recorded which). This CDR3 reads CASTTDPRSEKLFF. For the CDR3, the DNA is TGTGCCAGCACCACTGACCCTCGGAGTGAAAAACTGTTTTTT.